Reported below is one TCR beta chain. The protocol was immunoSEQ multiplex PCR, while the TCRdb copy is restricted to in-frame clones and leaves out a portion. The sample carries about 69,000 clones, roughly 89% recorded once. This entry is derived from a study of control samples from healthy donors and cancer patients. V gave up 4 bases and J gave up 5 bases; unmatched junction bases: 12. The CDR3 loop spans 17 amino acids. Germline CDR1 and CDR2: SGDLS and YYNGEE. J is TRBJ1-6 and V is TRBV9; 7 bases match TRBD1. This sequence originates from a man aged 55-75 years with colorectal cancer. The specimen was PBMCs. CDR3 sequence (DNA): TGTGCCAGCAGCCCTAGTCGGGGGGACAGAAATAATTCACCCCTCCACTTT. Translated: CASSPSRGDRNNSPLHF.